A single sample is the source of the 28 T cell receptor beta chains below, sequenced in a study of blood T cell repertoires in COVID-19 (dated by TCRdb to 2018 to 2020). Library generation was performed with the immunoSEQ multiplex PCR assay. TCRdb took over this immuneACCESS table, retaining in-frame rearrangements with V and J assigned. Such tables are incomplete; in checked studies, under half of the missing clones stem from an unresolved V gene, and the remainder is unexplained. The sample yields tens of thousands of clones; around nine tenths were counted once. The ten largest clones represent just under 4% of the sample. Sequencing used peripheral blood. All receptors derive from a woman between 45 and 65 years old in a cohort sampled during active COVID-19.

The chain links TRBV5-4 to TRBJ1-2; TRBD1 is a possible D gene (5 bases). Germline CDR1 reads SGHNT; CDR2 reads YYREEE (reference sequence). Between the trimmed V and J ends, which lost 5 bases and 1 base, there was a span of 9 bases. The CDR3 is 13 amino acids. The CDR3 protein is CASSTDSNYGYTF. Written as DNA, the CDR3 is TGTGCCAGCAGTACCGACAGTAACTATGGCTACACCTTC.

CDR3 in amino acids: CATSGTGLPPSGANVLTF. CDR3 DNA sequence: TGTGCCACCAGTGGGACAGGGCTCCCCCCCTCTGGGGCCAACGTCCTGACTTTC. The rearrangement links TRBV24-1 to TRBJ2-6; TRBD1 matches 8 bases. CDR1 and CDR2 from the germline V gene are KGHDR and SFDVKD. The CDR3 spans 18 residues. The junction had 8 bases not matched to a gene; V was cut back by 5 bases and J by 0 bases.

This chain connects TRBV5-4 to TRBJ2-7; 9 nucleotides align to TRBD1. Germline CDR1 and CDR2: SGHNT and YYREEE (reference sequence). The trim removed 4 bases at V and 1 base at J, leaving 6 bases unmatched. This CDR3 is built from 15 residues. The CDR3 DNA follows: TGTGCCAGCAGCCCAGCGGGACAGGGTTCCTACGAGCAGTACTTC. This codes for CASSPAGQGSYEQYF.

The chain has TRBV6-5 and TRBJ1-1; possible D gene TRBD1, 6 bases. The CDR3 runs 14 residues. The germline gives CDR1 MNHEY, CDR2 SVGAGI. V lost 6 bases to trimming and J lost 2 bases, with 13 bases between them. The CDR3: CASSLQGRNTEAFF. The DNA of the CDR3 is TGTGCCAGCAGCCTACAGGGCAGAAACACTGAAGCTTTCTTT.

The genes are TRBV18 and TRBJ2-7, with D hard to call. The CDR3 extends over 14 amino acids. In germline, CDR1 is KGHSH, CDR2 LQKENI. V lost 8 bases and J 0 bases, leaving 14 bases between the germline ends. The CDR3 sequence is CASRVRQDSYEQYF. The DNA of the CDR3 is TGTGCCAGCCGAGTGCGACAAGACTCCTACGAGCAGTACTTC.

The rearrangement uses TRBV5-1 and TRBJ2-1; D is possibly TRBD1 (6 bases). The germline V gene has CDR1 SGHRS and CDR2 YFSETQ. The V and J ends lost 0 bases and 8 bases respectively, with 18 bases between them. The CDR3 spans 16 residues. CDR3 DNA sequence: TGCGCCAGCAGCTTGGGGTACAGGGTAGATTTCGATGAGCAGTTCTTC. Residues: CASSLGYRVDFDEQFF.

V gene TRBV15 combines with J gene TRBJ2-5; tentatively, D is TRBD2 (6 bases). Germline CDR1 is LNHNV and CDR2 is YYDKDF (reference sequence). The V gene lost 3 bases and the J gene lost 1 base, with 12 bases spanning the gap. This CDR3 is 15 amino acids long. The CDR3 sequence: CATSSGGRRQETQYF. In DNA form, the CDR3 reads TGTGCCACCAGCAGCGGGGGTAGGCGCCAAGAGACCCAGTACTTC. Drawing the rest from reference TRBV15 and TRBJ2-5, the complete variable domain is DAMVIQNPRYQVTQFGKPVTLSCSQTLNHNVMYWYQQKSSQAPKLLFHYYDKDFNNEADTPDNFQSRRPNTSFCFLDIRSPGLGDTAMYLCATSSGGRRQETQYFGPGTRLLVL.

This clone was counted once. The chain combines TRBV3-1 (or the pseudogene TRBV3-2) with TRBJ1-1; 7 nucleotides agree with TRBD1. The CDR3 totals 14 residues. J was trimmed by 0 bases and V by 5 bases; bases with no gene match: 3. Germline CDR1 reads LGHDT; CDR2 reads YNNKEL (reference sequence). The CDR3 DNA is TGTGCCAGCAGCACAGGGGCCATGAACACTGAAGCTTTCTTT. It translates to CASSTGAMNTEAFF.

The CDR3 spells CASSDPRTGGTSPLHF. Written as DNA, the CDR3 is TGTGCCAGCAGCGACCCTCGGACAGGGGGAACTTCACCCCTCCACTTT. This chain uses TRBV5-5 with TRBJ1-6, with TRBD1 identical over 10 bases. The CDR3 runs 16 residues. Germline V gene lookup returns CDR1 SGHKS and CDR2 YYEKEE (reference sequence). V lost 4 bases, J lost 9 bases, and 10 bases stayed unmatched.

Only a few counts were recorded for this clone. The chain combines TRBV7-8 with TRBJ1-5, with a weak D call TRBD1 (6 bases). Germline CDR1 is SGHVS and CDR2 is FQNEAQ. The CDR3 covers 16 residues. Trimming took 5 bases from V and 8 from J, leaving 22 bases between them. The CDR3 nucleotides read TGTGCCAGCAGCCTGGGACATTTGGGCCTTACGGAGCCCCAGCATTTT. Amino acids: CASSLGHLGLTEPQHF.

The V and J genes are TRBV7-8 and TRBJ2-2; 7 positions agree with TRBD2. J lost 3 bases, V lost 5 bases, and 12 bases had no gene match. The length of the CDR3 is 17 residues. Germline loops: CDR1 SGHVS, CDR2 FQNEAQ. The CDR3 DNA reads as TGTGCCAGCAGCCCCACCGGGGCGGGGGAATACACCGGGGAGCTGTTTTTT. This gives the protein CASSPTGAGEYTGELFF.

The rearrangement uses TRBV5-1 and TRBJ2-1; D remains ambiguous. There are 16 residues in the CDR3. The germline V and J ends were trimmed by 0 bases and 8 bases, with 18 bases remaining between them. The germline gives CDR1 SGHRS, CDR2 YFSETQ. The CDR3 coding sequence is TGCGCCAGCAGCTTGGCCCTGGCTAGGCGGATCGATGAGCAGTTCTTC. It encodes CASSLALARRIDEQFF.

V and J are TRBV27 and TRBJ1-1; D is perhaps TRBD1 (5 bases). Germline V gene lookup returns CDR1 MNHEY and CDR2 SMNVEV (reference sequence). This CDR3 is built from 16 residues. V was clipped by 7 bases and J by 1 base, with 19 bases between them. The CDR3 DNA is TGTGCCAGCAATATCTCCACAAAAGGACAGAACACTGAAGCTTTCTTT. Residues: CASNISTKGQNTEAFF.

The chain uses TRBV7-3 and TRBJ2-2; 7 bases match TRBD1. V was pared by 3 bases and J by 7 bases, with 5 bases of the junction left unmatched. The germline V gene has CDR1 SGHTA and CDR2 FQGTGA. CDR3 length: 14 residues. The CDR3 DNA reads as TGTGCCAGCAGCTTTCAGGGGGTGAGCGGGGAGCTGTTTTTT. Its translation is CASSFQGVSGELFF. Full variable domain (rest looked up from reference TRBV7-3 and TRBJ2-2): GAGVSQTPSNKVTEKGKYVELRCDPISGHTALYWYRQSLGQGPEFLIYFQGTGAADDSGLPNDRFFAVRPEGSVSTLKIQRTERGDSAVYLCASSFQGVSGELFFGEGSRLTVL.

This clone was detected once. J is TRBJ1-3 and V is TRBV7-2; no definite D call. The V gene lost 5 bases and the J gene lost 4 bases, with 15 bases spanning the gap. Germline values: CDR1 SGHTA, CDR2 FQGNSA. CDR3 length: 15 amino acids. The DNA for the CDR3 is TGTGCCAGCAGCAGAGGACCGGCGGGGGGAAACACCATATATTTT. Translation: CASSRGPAGGNTIYF.

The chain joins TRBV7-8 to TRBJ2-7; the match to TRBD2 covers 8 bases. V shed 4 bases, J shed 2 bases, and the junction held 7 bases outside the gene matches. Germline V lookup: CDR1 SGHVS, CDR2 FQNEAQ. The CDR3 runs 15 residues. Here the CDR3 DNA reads TGTGCCAGCAGCTCTCCAGCGGGGGTCACCTACGAGCAGTACTTC. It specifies CASSSPAGVTYEQYF.

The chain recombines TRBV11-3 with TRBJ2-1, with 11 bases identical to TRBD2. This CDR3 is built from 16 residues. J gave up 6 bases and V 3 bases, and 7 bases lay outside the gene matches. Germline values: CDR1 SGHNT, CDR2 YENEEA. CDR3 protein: CASSLVLAGVSNEQFF. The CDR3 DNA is TGTGCCAGCAGCTTGGTACTAGCGGGGGTGAGCAATGAGCAGTTCTTC. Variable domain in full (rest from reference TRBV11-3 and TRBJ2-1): EAGVVQSPRYKIIEKKQPVAFWCNPISGHNTLYWYLQNLGQGPELLIRYENEEAVDDSQLPKDRFSAERLKGVDSTLKIQPAELGDSAVYLCASSLVLAGVSNEQFFGPGTRLTVL.

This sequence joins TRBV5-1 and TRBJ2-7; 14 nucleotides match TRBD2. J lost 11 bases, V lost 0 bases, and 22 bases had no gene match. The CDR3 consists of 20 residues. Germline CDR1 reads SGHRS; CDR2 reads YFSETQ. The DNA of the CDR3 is TGCGCCAGCAGCTTGGCCGGGGGAGTGGATATAGGGACTAGCGGGAGTACGGAGTACTTC. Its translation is CASSLAGGVDIGTSGSTEYF.

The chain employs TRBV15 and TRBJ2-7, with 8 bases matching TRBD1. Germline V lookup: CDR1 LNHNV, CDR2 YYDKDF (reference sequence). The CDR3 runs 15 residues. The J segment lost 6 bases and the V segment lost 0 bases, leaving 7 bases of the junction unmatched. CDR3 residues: CATSRDLPTGGEQYF. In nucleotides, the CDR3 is TGTGCCACCAGCAGAGATCTCCCCACAGGGGGCGAGCAGTACTTC.

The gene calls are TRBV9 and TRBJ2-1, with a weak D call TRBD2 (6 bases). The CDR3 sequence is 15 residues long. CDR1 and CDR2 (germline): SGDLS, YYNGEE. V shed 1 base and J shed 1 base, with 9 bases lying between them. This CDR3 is CASSVTGSSYNEQFF. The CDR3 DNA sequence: TGTGCCAGCAGCGTAACCGGGAGTTCCTACAATGAGCAGTTCTTC.

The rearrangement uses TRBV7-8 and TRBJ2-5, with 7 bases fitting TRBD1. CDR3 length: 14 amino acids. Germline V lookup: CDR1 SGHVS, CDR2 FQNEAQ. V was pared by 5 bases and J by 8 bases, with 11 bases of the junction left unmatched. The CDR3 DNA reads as TGTGCCAGCAGCGCCAACAGGGGTTCCTACACCCAGTACTTC. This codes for CASSANRGSYTQYF.

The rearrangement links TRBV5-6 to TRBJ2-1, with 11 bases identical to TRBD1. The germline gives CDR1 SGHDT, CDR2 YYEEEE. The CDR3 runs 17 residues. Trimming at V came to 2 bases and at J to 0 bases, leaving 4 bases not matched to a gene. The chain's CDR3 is CASSFGQGASSYNEQFF. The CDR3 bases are TGTGCCAGCAGCTTCGGACAGGGGGCGAGCTCCTACAATGAGCAGTTCTTC.

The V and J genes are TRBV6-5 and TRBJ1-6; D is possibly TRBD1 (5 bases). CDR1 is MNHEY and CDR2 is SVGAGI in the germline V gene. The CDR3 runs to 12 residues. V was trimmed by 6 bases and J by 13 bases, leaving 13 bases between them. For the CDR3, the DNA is TGTGCCAGCAGCCGCAGGGAGGCGCCCCTCCACTTT. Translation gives CASSRREAPLHF.

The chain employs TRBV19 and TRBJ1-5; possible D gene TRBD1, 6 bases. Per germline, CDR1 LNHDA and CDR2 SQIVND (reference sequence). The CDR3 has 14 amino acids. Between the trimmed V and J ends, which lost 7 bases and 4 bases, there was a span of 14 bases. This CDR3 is CASTVWGPNQPQHF. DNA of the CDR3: TGTGCCAGTACCGTCTGGGGGCCTAATCAGCCCCAGCATTTT.

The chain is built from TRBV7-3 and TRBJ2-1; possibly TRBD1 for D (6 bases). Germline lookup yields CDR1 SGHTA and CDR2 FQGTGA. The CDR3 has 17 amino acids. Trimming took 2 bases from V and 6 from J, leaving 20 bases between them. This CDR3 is CASSLLVGGGASNEQFF. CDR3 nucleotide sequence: TGTGCCAGCAGCTTACTGGTAGGTGGGGGCGCAAGCAATGAGCAGTTCTTC. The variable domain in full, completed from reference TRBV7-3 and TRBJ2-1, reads GAGVSQTPSNKVTEKGKYVELRCDPISGHTALYWYRQSLGQGPEFLIYFQGTGAADDSGLPNDRFFAVRPEGSVSTLKIQRTERGDSAVYLCASSLLVGGGASNEQFFGPGTRLTVL.

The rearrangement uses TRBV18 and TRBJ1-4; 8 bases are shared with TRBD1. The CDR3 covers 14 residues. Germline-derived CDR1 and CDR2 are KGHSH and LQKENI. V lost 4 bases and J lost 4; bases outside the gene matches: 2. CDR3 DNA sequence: TGTGCCAGCTCACGAACAGGGGGTAATGAAAAACTGTTTTTT. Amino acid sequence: CASSRTGGNEKLFF.

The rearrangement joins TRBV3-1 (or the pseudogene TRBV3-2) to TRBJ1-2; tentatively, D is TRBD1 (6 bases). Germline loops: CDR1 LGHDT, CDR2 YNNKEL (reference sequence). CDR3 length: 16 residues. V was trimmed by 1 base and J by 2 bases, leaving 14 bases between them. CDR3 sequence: CASSQGIWTANYGYTF. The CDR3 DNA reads TGTGCCAGCAGCCAAGGGATATGGACAGCGAACTATGGCTACACCTTC.

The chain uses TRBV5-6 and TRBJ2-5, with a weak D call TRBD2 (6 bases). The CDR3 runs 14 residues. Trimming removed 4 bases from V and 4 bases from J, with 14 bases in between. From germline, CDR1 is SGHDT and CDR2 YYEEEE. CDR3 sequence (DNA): TGTGCCAGCAGCAGGGTGGCGGGGACAGAGACCCAGTACTTC. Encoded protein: CASSRVAGTETQYF.